This T cell receptor beta chain was retrieved from a study of stem cell transplantation in POMP-related autoinflammatory disease. The V gene's germline CDR1 is DFQATT and CDR2 SNEGSKA (reference sequence). The CDR3 length is 11 residues. V lost 3 bases and J 4 bases, leaving 7 bases between the germline ends. Measured with immunoSEQ multiplex PCR; TCRdb has only the in-frame clones, and not every one. The table includes 9,900 or so clones, 75% to 85% detected once. Sequencing used CD4+ T cells from PBMCs, obtained after stem cell transplantation. This sequence joins TRBV20-1 and TRBJ2-7; D is uncertain. The source of this sequence is a human patient with POMP-related autoinflammation and immune dysregulation (PRAID). Some T cells may have come from the graft donor. The CDR3 here is CSASADYEQYF. In nucleotides, the CDR3 is TGCAGTGCTAGTGCTGATTACGAGCAGTACTTC.